These 21 T cell receptor beta chains came from one sample sequenced in a study of T cells in Graves' hyperthyroidism and ophthalmopathy. Regions amplified from RNA transcripts were the TCR beta CDR3 regions. TCR CDR3 regions were first amplified by RT-PCR with HTBI primers. TCRdb reprocessed the multiplex PCR reads with MiXCR, giving one entry per CDR3 protein. The sample yields almost 250,000 distinct CDR3 sequences, roughly a quarter seen once. Sample: blood. The source is a woman between 40 and 50 years old with Graves' ophthalmopathy.

There are many counts of this clonotype. The chain joins TRBV11-2 to TRBJ2-5; 8 bases fit TRBD2. The length of the CDR3 is 16 residues. V dropped 4 bases and J dropped 4; count of bases not matched to a gene: 11. Per the germline V gene, CDR1 is SGHAT and CDR2 is FQNNGV. Here the CDR3 reads CASSSFWGAGAETQYF. CDR3 coding DNA: TGTGCCAGCAGCTCCTTCTGGGGAGCGGGAGCAGAGACCCAGTACTTC.

This clonotype was recorded at least ten times. The V and J genes are TRBV7-6 and TRBJ2-5; D might be TRBD1 or TRBD2, each matching 6 bases. Germline V gene sequence: CDR1 SGHVS, CDR2 FNYEAQ. V was clipped by 3 bases and J by 5 bases, with 16 bases between them. CDR3 length equals 15 residues. The CDR3 region has the DNA TGTGCCAGCAGCTTGGGCCCGGGGGCGGGGGAGACCCAGTACTTC. Residues: CASSLGPGAGETQYF.

The chain is built from TRBV27 and TRBJ2-2; TRBD2 is a possible D gene (6 bases). Germline V gene sequence: CDR1 MNHEY, CDR2 SMNVEV (reference sequence). V lost 3 bases and J 5 bases, leaving 16 bases between the germline ends. This CDR3 spans 16 amino acids. This CDR3 reads CASSFRSGVDTGELFF. In DNA, the CDR3 is TGTGCCAGCAGTTTCAGGTCGGGAGTTGATACCGGGGAGCTGTTTTTT.

This clonotype was counted at least ten times. This chain links TRBV28 with TRBJ2-7; 9 positions match TRBD2. The length of the CDR3 is 15 residues. The V gene's germline CDR1 is MDHEN and CDR2 SYDVKM. Trimming cost V 1 base and J 7 bases; bases outside gene matches: 8. The CDR3 spells CASSLLDSGGWEQYF. DNA of the CDR3: TGTGCCAGCAGTTTATTGGATAGCGGGGGATGGGAGCAGTACTTC.

The J gene is TRBJ2-5, the V gene TRBV6-1, with D hard to call. This CDR3 contains 14 residues. Germline assignment: CDR1 MNHNS and CDR2 SASEGT. V was trimmed by 4 bases and J by 3 bases, leaving 12 bases between them. The CDR3 DNA sequence: TGTGCCAGCAGTGCTGCCCCTAGGGAAGAGACCCAGTACTTC. It specifies CASSAAPREETQYF.

The chain links TRBV4-1 to TRBJ2-7; D gene unclear. Looked up from germline, CDR1 is MGHRA and CDR2 is YSYEKL. The V and J ends lost 1 base and 3 bases respectively, with 19 bases between them. This CDR3 region has 17 residues. CDR3 loop: CASSQGPQLNPYYEQYF. As DNA, the CDR3 is TGCGCCAGCAGCCAAGGACCACAGCTAAACCCCTACTACGAGCAGTACTTC.

This clonotype has ten or more counts. This chain joins TRBV7-9 and TRBJ2-5; 10 bases are a match to TRBD2. CDR3 length: 17 residues. Losses at the gene ends were 5 bases for V and 1 base for J; bases not matched to a gene: 10. Germline CDR1 reads SEHNR; CDR2 reads FQNEAQ (reference sequence). DNA for the CDR3: TGTGCCAGCAGCCCACAACTAGCGGGGATCTTCCAAGAGACCCAGTACTTC. Its translation: CASSPQLAGIFQETQYF.

This clonotype was recorded at least ten times. The chain combines TRBV3-1 with TRBJ1-2; 9 bases fit TRBD1. The CDR3 has 14 residues. With V trimmed by 1 base and J by 4 bases, 1 base remained unmatched. Germline V gene data show CDR1 as LGHDT and CDR2 as YNNKEL (reference sequence). DNA for the CDR3: TGTGCCAGCAGCCAAGGACAGGGGGTCTATGGCTACACCTTC. Its protein is CASSQGQGVYGYTF.

This clonotype has more than one count but fewer than ten. A much bigger clone sits one base away, suggesting this may be a read error. The genes are TRBV6-5 and TRBJ2-2; no reliable D call. Germline V gives CDR1 MNHEY, CDR2 SVGAGI. The CDR3 sequence is 17 residues long. Trimming stripped 4 bases from V and 4 bases from J, with 19 bases between. CDR3 DNA sequence: TGTGCCAGCAGTTTCCCCGGTTTGAGCGCGATCACCGGGGAGCTGTTTTTT. This encodes CASSFPGLSAITGELFF.

This chain joins TRBV10-3 and TRBJ2-7; D call uncertain. V was trimmed by 3 bases and J by 10 bases, leaving 13 bases between them. From germline, CDR1 is ENHRY and CDR2 SYGVKD. The CDR3 spans 12 residues. Here the CDR3 reads CAISDMMSLQYF. The CDR3 nucleotides read TGTGCCATCAGTGATATGATGAGCCTCCAGTACTTC.

This clonotype was seen a few times. V is TRBV6-1 and J is TRBJ2-7, with 14 bases that match TRBD2. Germline CDR1 and CDR2: MNHNS and SASEGT. V was clipped by 7 bases and J by 7 bases; unmatched bases: 9. This CDR3 contains 15 residues. As DNA, the CDR3 is TGTGCCAGCAAGGGACTAGCGGGAGAGGGACGGGAGCAGTACTTC. Protein sequence: CASKGLAGEGREQYF.

This clonotype has at least ten counts. The rearrangement joins TRBV27 to TRBJ1-5; TRBD1 aligns across 7 bases. The CDR3 is 15 amino acids. Germline CDR1 reads MNHEY; CDR2 reads SMNVEV (reference sequence). After removal of 6 bases from V and 1 base from J, the junction contained 6 bases not matched to a gene. The CDR3 region has the DNA TGTGCCAGCAGGAAAGGGGGACAGAGCAATCAGCCCCAGCATTTT. Translating gives CASRKGGQSNQPQHF.

This clonotype was counted at least ten times. The V gene is TRBV20-1, the J gene TRBJ2-7, with D tentatively TRBD1 (6 bases). The germline CDR1 and CDR2 sequences are DFQATT and SNEGSKA (reference sequence). The CDR3 is 13 residues long. V was cut by 6 bases and J by 2 bases, with 14 bases left in between. The CDR3 sequence: CSAPRTAPYEQYF. CDR3 DNA: TGCAGTGCCCCACGGACAGCCCCCTACGAGCAGTACTTC.

This clonotype has more than one count but fewer than ten. V usage is TRBV10-2 and J usage is TRBJ2-7; the D is unclear. Germline CDR1 reads WSHSY; CDR2 reads SAAADI. This CDR3 region has 13 residues. V was shortened by 0 bases and J by 4 bases, with 7 bases between the two germline ends. The CDR3: CASSESAAYEQYF. The CDR3 DNA is TGCGCCAGCAGTGAGTCGGCTGCATACGAGCAGTACTTC.

J is TRBJ2-7 and V is TRBV5-1, with 8 bases fitting TRBD1. Germline V gene lookup returns CDR1 SGHRS and CDR2 YFSETQ. The CDR3 runs to 14 residues. V lost 4 bases, J lost 5 bases, and 8 bases stayed unmatched. The CDR3 spells CASSAGQGAHEQYF. The CDR3, as DNA: TGCGCCAGCAGCGCTGGACAGGGAGCACACGAGCAGTACTTC.

This clonotype appeared many times. This sequence joins TRBV6-1 and TRBJ1-1, with unresolved D. The CDR3 covers 14 residues. Trimming took off 6 bases at V and 5 bases at J, with 16 bases between the two ends. CDR1 and CDR2 (germline): MNHNS, SASEGT. CDR3 sequence: CASSDQRRVTEAFF. Written as DNA, the CDR3 is TGTGCCAGCAGCGACCAGCGGAGAGTGACTGAAGCTTTCTTT.

This clonotype was observed many times. This sequence joins TRBV28 and TRBJ2-2; D is perhaps TRBD1 or TRBD2 (5 bases each). CDR1 MDHEN and CDR2 SYDVKM come from the germline V gene. Trimming took 8 bases from V and 8 from J, leaving 21 bases between them. The CDR3 is made up of 15 amino acids. CDR3 nucleotides: TGTGCCAGCGTGCGAGGGACGCCGGGCCTGGGGGAGCTGTTTTTT. It specifies CASVRGTPGLGELFF. Full variable domain (outside the CDR3, taken from reference TRBV28 and TRBJ2-2): DVKVTQSSRYLVKRTGEKVFLECVQDMDHENMFWYRQDPGLGLRLIYFSYDVKMKEKGDIPEGYSVSREKKERFSLILESASTNQTSMYLCASVRGTPGLGELFFGEGSRLTVL.

This clonotype has at least ten counts. The chain has TRBV5-1 and TRBJ2-2, with 9 bases lining up with TRBD1. J gave up 3 bases and V 5 bases, and 8 bases lay outside the gene matches. The CDR3 consists of 16 residues. Germline CDR1 reads SGHRS; CDR2 reads YFSETQ. This CDR3 reads CASRAGTGIDTGELFF. The CDR3 nucleotides are TGCGCCAGCAGGGCCGGGACAGGGATAGACACCGGGGAGCTGTTTTTT. Looking up the rest from reference TRBV5-1 and TRBJ2-2 gives the full variable domain: KAGVTQTPRYLIKTRGQQVTLSCSPISGHRSVSWYQQTPGQGLQFLFEYFSETQRNKGNFPGRFSGRQFSNSRSEMNVSTLELGDSALYLCASRAGTGIDTGELFFGEGSRLTVL.

This clonotype was picked up many times. The chain carries TRBV7-2 and TRBJ2-7; 9 nucleotides line up with TRBD2. V lost 3 bases, J lost 2 bases, and 5 bases stayed unmatched. The germline V gene has CDR1 SGHTA and CDR2 FQGNSA. The CDR3 contains 15 residues. The CDR3 spells CASSLLSGSAYEQYF. The CDR3 coding sequence is TGTGCCAGCAGCTTGCTTAGCGGGAGCGCCTACGAGCAGTACTTC.

This clonotype has a count of ten or more. The rearrangement uses TRBV9 and TRBJ2-1, with TRBD2 matching over 12 bases. V lost 4 bases, J lost 1 base, and 6 bases stayed unmatched. Germline V gene data show CDR1 as SGDLS and CDR2 as YYNGEE. The CDR3 contains 17 residues. The CDR3 reads CASSPRLAGESYNEQFF. The CDR3 nucleotides read TGTGCCAGCAGCCCACGACTAGCGGGAGAATCCTACAATGAGCAGTTCTTC.

This clonotype was seen at least ten times. The J gene is TRBJ2-2, the V gene TRBV25-1, with D unresolved. The CDR3 covers 14 residues. Germline V lookup: CDR1 MGHDK, CDR2 SYGVNS. Trimming shortened V by 6 bases and J by 2 bases, and 10 bases separated the two germline ends. CDR3 protein: CASRSKSNTGELFF. The DNA of the CDR3 is TGTGCCAGCAGGTCAAAATCTAACACCGGGGAGCTGTTTTTT.